The 20 T cell receptor beta chains below all came from one sample that was sequenced in a study of identical twins. TCRdb redid the calling of the 5' RACE reads with MiXCR, one entry per CDR3 protein. The sample lists roughly 750,000 distinct CDR3 sequences, over 20% occurring once. Another study also made use of these data, one on T cells expressing NK-cell markers.

The specimen was PBMCs. The receptors originated from a woman under 30 in good health.

Regarding this clonotype: The germline gene is not matched at one end of the junction; a read error may be the cause. V usage is TRBV2 and J usage is TRBJ2-5; D remains unclear. The CDR3 spans 12 residues. The germline CDR1 and CDR2 sequences are SNHLY and FYNNEI. CDR3 residues: CASRLGQDTQYF. CDR3 sequence (DNA): TGTGCCAGCAGGCTAGGTCAAGATACCCAGTACTTC. The full variable domain, with the rest looked up from reference TRBV2 and TRBJ2-5, is EPEVTQTPSHQVTQMGQEVILRCVPISNHLYFYWYRQILGQKVEFLVSFYNNEISEKSEIFDDQFSVERPDGSNFTLKIRSTKLEDSAMYFCASRLGQDTQYFGPGTRLLVL.

The chain couples TRBV9 to TRBJ2-7, with TRBD1 matching 7 bases. The CDR3 is 14 amino acids. The trim removed 3 bases at V and 0 bases at J, leaving 3 bases unmatched. Germline CDR1 SGDLS, CDR2 YYNGEE. The CDR3 protein is CASSETGSSYEQYF. DNA of the CDR3: TGTGCCAGCAGCGAGACAGGGAGCTCCTACGAGCAGTACTTC.

V usage is TRBV9 and J usage is TRBJ2-3; the match to TRBD2 covers 7 bases. V lost 3 bases, J lost 0 bases, and 4 bases stayed unmatched. Germline V gives CDR1 SGDLS, CDR2 YYNGEE. This CDR3 spans 15 amino acids. Written as DNA, the CDR3 is TGTGCCAGCAGCGCCGGGACTACTAGCACAGATACGCAGTATTTT. It codes for CASSAGTTSTDTQYF.

The genes are TRBV7-9 and TRBJ1-1; 10 bases line up with TRBD1. This CDR3 comprises 16 residues. CDR1 is SEHNR, CDR2 FQNEAQ, per germline (reference sequence). Trimming cost V 4 bases and J 5 bases; bases outside gene matches: 10. CDR3 amino acids: CASSSLSLDRGTEAFF. The CDR3 nucleotides read TGTGCCAGCAGCTCCCTCTCCTTGGACAGGGGGACTGAAGCTTTCTTT.

The rearrangement links TRBV12-3 or TRBV12-4 to TRBJ2-1; D might be TRBD2 (6 bases). The CDR3 has 14 amino acids. V was clipped by 1 base and J by 5 bases, with 9 bases between them. The CDR3 DNA is TGTGCCAGCAGTTTAGGCGGGACCCACAATGAGCAGTTCTTC. This encodes CASSLGGTHNEQFF.

This chain connects TRBV7-2 to TRBJ2-7, with 7 bases that match TRBD2. Germline CDR1 reads SGHTA; CDR2 reads FQGNSA. With 0 bases clipped from V and 2 bases from J, the junction kept 4 bases outside the gene matches. The CDR3 runs 15 residues. The CDR3 sequence is CASSLARGTTYEQYF. The DNA of the CDR3 is TGTGCCAGCAGCTTAGCGCGGGGGACCACCTACGAGCAGTACTTC.

In its sample, this clonotype was seen a few times. This sequence joins TRBV20-1 and TRBJ2-2; D is uncertain. The V gene's germline CDR1 is DFQATT and CDR2 SNEGSKA (reference sequence). V was shortened by 6 bases and J by 3 bases, with 17 bases between the two germline ends. The CDR3 covers 15 residues. The CDR3 sequence: CSARQEWSDTGELFF. The DNA for the CDR3 is TGCAGTGCCCGCCAAGAGTGGAGTGACACCGGGGAGCTGTTTTTT.

The chain links TRBV7-8 to TRBJ2-1, with TRBD2 as a possible D gene (5 bases). The CDR3 contains 13 residues. V lost 6 bases, J lost 9 bases, and 15 bases lay in between. Germline V gene sequence: CDR1 SGHVS, CDR2 FQNEAQ. CDR3 residues: CASSLYLRVEQFF. The CDR3 DNA reads as TGTGCCAGCAGTCTTTATCTGAGGGTTGAGCAGTTCTTC.

The genes are TRBV10-3 and TRBJ2-1; 13 bases align to TRBD2. The CDR3 sequence is 14 residues long. CDR1 ENHRY and CDR2 SYGVKD come from the germline V gene. The trim removed 6 bases at V and 9 bases at J, leaving 5 bases unmatched. CDR3 nucleotide sequence: TGTGCCATCAGAGGACTAGCGGGAGAGGGTGAGCAGTTCTTC. This sequence encodes CAIRGLAGEGEQFF.

The table lists this clonotype with a few counts. The V gene is TRBV20-1, the J gene TRBJ1-1, with D maybe TRBD1 (5 bases). V gave up 6 bases and J gave up 4 bases, with 21 bases separating them. This CDR3 is built from 15 residues. Germline-derived CDR1 and CDR2 are DFQATT and SNEGSKA (reference sequence). The CDR3, as DNA: TGCAGTGCCCCCAGATCCGGGACCTTGGGCACTGAAGCTTTCTTT. It translates to CSAPRSGTLGTEAFF.

This clonotype came up many times. This chain joins TRBV7-9 and TRBJ2-7, with 8 bases lining up with TRBD2. The CDR3 is 13 residues long. Losses at the gene ends were 10 bases for V and 3 bases for J; bases not matched to a gene: 8. The germline gives CDR1 SEHNR, CDR2 FQNEAQ (reference sequence). CDR3 amino acids: CATRSGRHYEQYF. CDR3 DNA sequence: TGTGCCACCAGAAGCGGGAGACACTACGAGCAGTACTTC.

The chain uses TRBV7-3 and TRBJ2-2; the D is unclear. Trimming cost V 4 bases and J 6 bases, with 9 bases left between them. Germline V gene data show CDR1 as SGHTA and CDR2 as FQGTGA. This CDR3 region has 13 residues. The CDR3 DNA is TGTGCCAGCAGCTCCACAGAGGCCGGGGAGCTGTTTTTT. It yields the protein CASSSTEAGELFF.

This chain links TRBV15 with TRBJ2-7; D is uncertain. The CDR3 runs to 14 residues. Germline V gene data show CDR1 as LNHNV and CDR2 as YYDKDF (reference sequence). The V end lost 4 bases, the J end lost 0 bases, and 10 bases lay between the germline ends. In DNA form, the CDR3 reads TGTGCCACCAGCATTCCCGACCGCTCCTACGAGCAGTACTTC. It yields the protein CATSIPDRSYEQYF.

The chain employs TRBV5-4 and TRBJ2-1, with 7 bases identical to TRBD2. V was clipped by 4 bases and J by 4 bases; unmatched bases: 5. The CDR3 loop spans 14 amino acids. Germline loops: CDR1 SGHNT, CDR2 YYREEE (reference sequence). CDR3 bases: TGTGCCAGCAGCCCCTGGACTAGATACAATGAGCAGTTCTTC. Residues: CASSPWTRYNEQFF. The full variable domain, completed using reference TRBV5-4 and TRBJ2-1, is ETGVTQSPTHLIKTRGQQVTLRCSSQSGHNTVSWYQQALGQGPQFIFQYYREEENGRGNFPPRFSGLQFPNYSSELNVNALELDDSALYLCASSPWTRYNEQFFGPGTRLTVL.

This clonotype has at least ten counts. The chain recombines TRBV7-9 with TRBJ2-1; tentative D call: TRBD2 (6 bases). CDR1 and CDR2 (germline): SEHNR, FQNEAQ (reference sequence). Trimming shortened V by 4 bases and J by 8 bases, and 15 bases separated the two germline ends. CDR3 length equals 14 residues. This chain's CDR3 is CASSWRGGYDEQFF. The CDR3 nucleotides are TGTGCCAGCAGCTGGCGAGGAGGGTACGATGAGCAGTTCTTC.

This clonotype was seen only a few times. The V gene is TRBV3-1, the J gene TRBJ1-5; D call uncertain. The germline gives CDR1 LGHDT, CDR2 YNNKEL (reference sequence). CDR3 length equals 17 residues. V lost 3 bases and J 0 bases, leaving 15 bases between the germline ends. In nucleotides, the CDR3 is TGTGCCAGCAGCCAGGACCTCACTGCGGGTAGCAATCAGCCCCAGCATTTT. Translated, it gives CASSQDLTAGSNQPQHF.

V gene TRBV9 combines with J gene TRBJ2-5; TRBD1 is a possible D gene (6 bases). CDR1 and CDR2 from the germline V gene are SGDLS and YYNGEE. This CDR3 has 15 residues. V lost 0 bases, J lost 5 bases, and 14 bases lay in between. The CDR3 protein is CASSVGSGDRETQYF. DNA for the CDR3: TGTGCCAGCAGCGTAGGGTCAGGGGATAGGGAGACCCAGTACTTC.

The chain is built from TRBV9 and TRBJ2-3; weak D call: TRBD2 (5 bases). The CDR3 loop spans 15 amino acids. Germline CDR1 and CDR2: SGDLS and YYNGEE. Trimming cost V 1 base and J 3 bases, with 12 bases left between them. DNA for the CDR3: TGTGCCAGCAGCGTACACGTTGGGAGAACAGATACGCAGTATTTT. This translates into CASSVHVGRTDTQYF.

The chain carries TRBV4-3 and TRBJ2-1; possibly TRBD2 for D (6 bases). V shed 0 bases and J shed 6 bases, with 15 bases lying between them. Germline CDR1 and CDR2: LGHNA and YSLEER. The CDR3 has 16 amino acids. The CDR3 protein is CASSQDTGVGSNEQFF. The DNA of the CDR3 is TGCGCCAGCAGCCAAGATACGGGAGTGGGTTCCAATGAGCAGTTCTTC.

The sample holds a few counts of this clonotype. The V call is TRBV7-2, the J call TRBJ2-3, with 8 bases lining up with TRBD2. The CDR3 consists of 13 residues. The germline gives CDR1 SGHTA, CDR2 FQGNSA. V shed 6 bases, J shed 6 bases, and the junction held 5 bases outside the gene matches. The CDR3 DNA is TGTGCCAGCAGTGGGACTAGTCTGGATACGCAGTATTTT. Translation: CASSGTSLDTQYF.